The clone carrying this T cell receptor beta chain was picked up one time. Assay: immunoSEQ multiplex PCR; the TCRdb copy retains only in-frame clones and omits some. The repertoire consists of about 9,100 clones, with 88% occurring once and the leading ten covering about 11%. V was clipped by 0 bases and J by 8 bases, with 13 bases between them. CDR3 length: 15 residues. Germline V gives CDR1 LNHDA, CDR2 SQIVND (reference sequence). The sample comes from a study of OX40 agonist ivuxolimab in advanced cancers. The V and J genes are TRBV19 and TRBJ1-4; no clear D gene. Sequenced material: CD4+ or CD8+ T cells sorted from blood, taken in a trial of the OX40 agonist ivuxolimab. This receptor was obtained from an adult with an advanced solid tumor such as melanoma, head and neck, liver or kidney cancer. Here the CDR3 reads CASSIDLARAEKLFF. The CDR3 DNA follows: TGTGCCAGTAGTATAGATTTGGCCCGGGCCGAAAAACTGTTTTTT.